A single sample gave rise to the 5 T cell receptor beta chains below, sequenced in a study of T cell repertoires in cytomegalovirus infection. Each CDR3 protein gets one entry after TCRdb re-called the reads with MiXCR. The table includes under 95,000 distinct CDR3 sequences, approximately 43% detected once. No cognate antigen is known for these TCRs. The sequenced sample was CD8+ T cells from cultured PBMCs, obtained from culture after CMV antigen stimulation. All receptors come from a human donor in good health (CMV status not recorded). Some clones in this sample may be carry-over from other donors' samples.

The chain recombines TRBV20-1 with TRBJ2-1; D may be TRBD1 or TRBD2 (6 bases each). CDR1 is DFQATT and CDR2 is SNEGSKA in the germline V gene (reference sequence). V was pared by 5 bases and J by 6 bases, with 17 bases between. The CDR3 has 14 amino acids. CDR3 DNA: TGCAGTGCTGTAAGGGGGGTTACTCGCAATGAGCAGTTCTTC. Translation gives CSAVRGVTRNEQFF.

Only a few counts were recorded for this clonotype. This chain joins TRBV6-5 and TRBJ1-3, with a tentative D call TRBD1 (5 bases). There are 15 residues in the CDR3. Looked up from germline, CDR1 is MNHEY and CDR2 is SVGAGI. The V end was cut by 4 bases, the J end by 1 base, with 11 bases between. The CDR3 DNA sequence: TGTGCCAGCAGTTTGACCCAGGGTTCTGGAAACACCATATATTTT. Its protein product is CASSLTQGSGNTIYF.

This chain joins TRBV20-1 and TRBJ1-2, with a weak D call TRBD1 (5 bases). Per the germline V gene, CDR1 is DFQATT and CDR2 is SNEGSKA (reference sequence). The CDR3 has 13 amino acids. With 3 bases removed from V and 2 bases from J, the gap between germline ends came to 10 bases. CDR3: CSASQGVNYGYTF. CDR3 in DNA: TGCAGTGCTAGTCAGGGCGTAAACTATGGCTACACCTTC.

The chain combines TRBV11-2 with TRBJ2-5; D is ambiguous. The CDR3 has 13 amino acids. In germline, CDR1 is SGHAT, CDR2 FQNNGV. With 5 bases removed from V and 3 bases from J, the gap between germline ends came to 10 bases. The CDR3 bases are TGTGCCAGCAGCCCCGTTTATGAAGAGACCCAGTACTTC. Translation: CASSPVYEETQYF.

This clonotype came up a few times. In nucleotides, the CDR3 is TGTGCCAGCAGTTTGAACGGACAGGGCTACACCGGGGAGCTGTTTTTT. Protein product: CASSLNGQGYTGELFF. The V and J genes are TRBV6-6 and TRBJ2-2; 8 nucleotides align to TRBD1. CDR1 MNHNY and CDR2 SVGAGI come from the germline V gene (reference sequence). The CDR3 totals 16 residues. V was clipped by 4 bases and J by 3 bases; unmatched bases: 7.